This T cell receptor beta chain came from a study of cytomegalovirus exposure and HLA in healthy donors. Study-wide findings and caveats: The study labeled more than 150 TCR beta chains cytomegalovirus-associated.

Germline-derived CDR1 and CDR2 are LNHDA and SQIVND (reference sequence). This CDR3 is 15 amino acids long. The protocol was immunoSEQ multiplex PCR, while the TCRdb copy is restricted to in-frame clones and leaves out a portion. The sample holds tens of thousands of clones, 85% to 95% seen once. As regards this clone: Its target is not known. Germline is not matched at one junction end, which may reflect a read error.

The chain recombines TRBV19 with TRBJ2-1; 10 bases are a match to TRBD2. Sequencing was done on a sample of PBMCs. The TCR comes from a man in his late teens or twenties in good health and CMV-seropositive. The CDR3 region is CASSIAGGDYNEQFF. The CDR3 nucleotides are TGTGCCAGTAGCATAGCGGGAGGAGACTACAATGAGCAGTTCTTC. Full variable domain (remainder filled in from reference TRBV19 and TRBJ2-1): DGGITQSPKYLFRKEGQNVTLSCEQNLNHDAMYWYRQDPGQGLRLIYYSQIVNDFQKGDIAEGYSVSREKKESFPLTVTSAQKNPTAFYLCASSIAGGDYNEQFFGPGTRLTVL.